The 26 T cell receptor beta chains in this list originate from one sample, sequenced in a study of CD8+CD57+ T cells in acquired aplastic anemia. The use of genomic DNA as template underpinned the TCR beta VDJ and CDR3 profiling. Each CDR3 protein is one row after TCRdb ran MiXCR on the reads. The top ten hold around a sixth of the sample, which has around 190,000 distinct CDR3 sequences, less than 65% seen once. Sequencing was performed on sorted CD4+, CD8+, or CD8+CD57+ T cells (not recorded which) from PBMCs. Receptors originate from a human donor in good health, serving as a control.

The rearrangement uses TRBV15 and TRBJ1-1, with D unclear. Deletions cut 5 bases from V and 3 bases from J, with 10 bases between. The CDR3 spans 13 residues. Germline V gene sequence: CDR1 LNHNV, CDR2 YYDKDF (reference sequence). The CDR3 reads CATSPTRDTEAFF. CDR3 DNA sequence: TGTGCCACCAGCCCTACGAGGGACACTGAAGCTTTCTTT.

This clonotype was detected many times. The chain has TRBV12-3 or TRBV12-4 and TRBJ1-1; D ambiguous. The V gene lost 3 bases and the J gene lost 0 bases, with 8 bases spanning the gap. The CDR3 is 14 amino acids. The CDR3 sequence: CASSLGFMNTEAFF. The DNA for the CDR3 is TGTGCCAGCAGTTTGGGTTTTATGAACACTGAAGCTTTCTTT.

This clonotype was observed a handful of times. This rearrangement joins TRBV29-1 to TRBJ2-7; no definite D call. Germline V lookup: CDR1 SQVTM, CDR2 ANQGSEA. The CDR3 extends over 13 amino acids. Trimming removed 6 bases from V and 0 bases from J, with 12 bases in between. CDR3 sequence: CSVQLRSSYEQYF. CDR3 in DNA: TGCAGCGTCCAACTCCGGAGCTCCTACGAGCAGTACTTC.

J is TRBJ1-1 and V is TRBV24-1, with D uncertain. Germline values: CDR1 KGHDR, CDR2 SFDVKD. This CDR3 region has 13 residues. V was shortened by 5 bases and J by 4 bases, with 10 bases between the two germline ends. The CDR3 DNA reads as TGTGCCACCAGTGTTCCCGGGAGCACTGAAGCTTTCTTT. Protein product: CATSVPGSTEAFF.

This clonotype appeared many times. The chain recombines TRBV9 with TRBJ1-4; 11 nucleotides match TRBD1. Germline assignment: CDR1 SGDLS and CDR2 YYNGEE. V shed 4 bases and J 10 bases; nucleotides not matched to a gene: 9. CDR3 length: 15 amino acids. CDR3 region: CASSTRTGGGSKLFF. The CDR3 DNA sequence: TGTGCCAGCAGCACCCGGACAGGGGGCGGCTCAAAACTGTTTTTT.

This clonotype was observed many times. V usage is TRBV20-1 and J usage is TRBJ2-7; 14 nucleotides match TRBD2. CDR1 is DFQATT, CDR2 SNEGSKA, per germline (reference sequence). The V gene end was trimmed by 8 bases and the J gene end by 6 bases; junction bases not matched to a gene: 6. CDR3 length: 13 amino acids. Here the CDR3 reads CSMTSGGATEQYF. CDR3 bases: TGCAGTATGACTAGCGGGGGGGCCACCGAGCAGTACTTC.

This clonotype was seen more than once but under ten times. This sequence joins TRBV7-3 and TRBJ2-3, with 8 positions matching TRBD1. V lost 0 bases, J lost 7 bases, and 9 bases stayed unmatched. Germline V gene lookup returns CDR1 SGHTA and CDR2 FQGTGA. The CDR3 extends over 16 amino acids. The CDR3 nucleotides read TGTGCCAGCAGCTTAACGCGACAGGGGCAGGGGTATACGCAGTATTTT. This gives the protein CASSLTRQGQGYTQYF.

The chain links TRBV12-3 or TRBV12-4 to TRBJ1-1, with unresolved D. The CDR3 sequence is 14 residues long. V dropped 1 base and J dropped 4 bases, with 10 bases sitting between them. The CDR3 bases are TGTGCCAGCAGTTTAGGGATAGGTTTCACTGAAGCTTTCTTT. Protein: CASSLGIGFTEAFF.

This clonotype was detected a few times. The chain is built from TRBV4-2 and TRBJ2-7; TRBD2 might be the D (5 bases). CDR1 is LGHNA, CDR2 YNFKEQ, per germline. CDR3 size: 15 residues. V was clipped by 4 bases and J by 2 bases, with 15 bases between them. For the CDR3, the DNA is TGTGCCAGCAGCCGAGGCTCGGGAAGAACCTACGAGCAGTACTTC. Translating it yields CASSRGSGRTYEQYF.

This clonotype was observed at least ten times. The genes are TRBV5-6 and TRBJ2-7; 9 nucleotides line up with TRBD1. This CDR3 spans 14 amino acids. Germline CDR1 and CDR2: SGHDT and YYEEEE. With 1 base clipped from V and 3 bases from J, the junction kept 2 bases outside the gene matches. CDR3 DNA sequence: TGTGCCAGCAGCTTGTGGGGACAGGGCTACGAGCAGTACTTC. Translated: CASSLWGQGYEQYF.

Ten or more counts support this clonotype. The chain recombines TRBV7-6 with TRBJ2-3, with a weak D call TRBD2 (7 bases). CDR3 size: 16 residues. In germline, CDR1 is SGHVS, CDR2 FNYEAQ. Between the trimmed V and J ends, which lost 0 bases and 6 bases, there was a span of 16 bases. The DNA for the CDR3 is TGTGCCAGCAGCTTAGCGGGGGGGCTTGGTATTGATACGCAGTATTTT. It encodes CASSLAGGLGIDTQYF. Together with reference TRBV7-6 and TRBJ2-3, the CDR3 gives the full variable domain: GAGVSQSPRYKVTKRGQDVALRCDPISGHVSLYWYRQALGQGPEFLTYFNYEAQQDKSGLPNDRFSAERPEGSISTLTIQRTEQRDSAMYRCASSLAGGLGIDTQYFGPGTRLTVL.

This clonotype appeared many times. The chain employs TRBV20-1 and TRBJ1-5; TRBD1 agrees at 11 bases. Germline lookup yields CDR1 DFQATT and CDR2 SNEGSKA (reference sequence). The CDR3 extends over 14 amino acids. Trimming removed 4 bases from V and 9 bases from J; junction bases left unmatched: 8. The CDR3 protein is CSAKGGQGASPQHF. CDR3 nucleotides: TGCAGTGCTAAGGGAGGACAGGGGGCTTCGCCCCAGCATTTT.

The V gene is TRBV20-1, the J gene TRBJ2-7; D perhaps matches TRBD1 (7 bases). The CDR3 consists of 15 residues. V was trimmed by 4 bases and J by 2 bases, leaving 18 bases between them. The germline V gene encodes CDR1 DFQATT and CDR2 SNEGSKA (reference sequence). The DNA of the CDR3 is TGCAGTGCTATCGAGGGGGCGGGACTCACCTACGAGCAGTACTTC. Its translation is CSAIEGAGLTYEQYF.

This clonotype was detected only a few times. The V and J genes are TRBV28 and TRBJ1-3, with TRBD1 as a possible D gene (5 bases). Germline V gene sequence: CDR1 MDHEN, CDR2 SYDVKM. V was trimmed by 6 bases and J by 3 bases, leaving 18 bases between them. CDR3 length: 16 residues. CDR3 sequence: CASSKLGDGLGNTIYF. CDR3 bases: TGTGCCAGCAGCAAATTGGGGGATGGACTTGGAAACACCATATATTTT.

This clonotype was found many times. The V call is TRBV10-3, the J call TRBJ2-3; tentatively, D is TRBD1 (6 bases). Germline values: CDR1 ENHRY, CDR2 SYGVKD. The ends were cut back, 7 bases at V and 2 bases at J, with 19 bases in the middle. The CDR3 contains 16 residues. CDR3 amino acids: CAINGVGGGSTDTQYF. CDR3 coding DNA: TGTGCCATCAATGGAGTCGGTGGGGGCTCCACAGATACGCAGTATTTT.

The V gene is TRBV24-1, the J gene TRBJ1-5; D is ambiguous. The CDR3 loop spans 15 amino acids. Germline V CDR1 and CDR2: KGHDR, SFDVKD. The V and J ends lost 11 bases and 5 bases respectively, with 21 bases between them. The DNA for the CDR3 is TGTGCCAGTAGTAATCTGAGTGTGAGGGATCAGCCCCAGCATTTT. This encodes CASSNLSVRDQPQHF.

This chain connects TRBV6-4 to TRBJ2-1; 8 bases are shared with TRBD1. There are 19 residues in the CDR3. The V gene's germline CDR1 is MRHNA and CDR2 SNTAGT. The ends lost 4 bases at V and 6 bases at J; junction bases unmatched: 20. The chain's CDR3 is CASSGTTGVRVLGGNEQFF. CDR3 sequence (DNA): TGTGCCAGCAGTGGGACGACAGGGGTCAGGGTCTTGGGAGGCAATGAGCAGTTCTTC.

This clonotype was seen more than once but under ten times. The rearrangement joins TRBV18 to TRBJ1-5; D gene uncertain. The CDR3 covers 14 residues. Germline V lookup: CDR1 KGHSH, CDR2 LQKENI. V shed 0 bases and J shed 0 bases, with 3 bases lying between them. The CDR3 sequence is CASSPPNSNQPQHF. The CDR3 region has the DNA TGTGCCAGCTCACCACCGAATAGCAATCAGCCCCAGCATTTT.

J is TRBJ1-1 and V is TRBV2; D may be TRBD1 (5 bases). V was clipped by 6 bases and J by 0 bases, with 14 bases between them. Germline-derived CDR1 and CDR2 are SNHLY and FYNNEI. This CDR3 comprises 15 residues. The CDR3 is CASSGTDGMNTEAFF. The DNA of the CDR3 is TGTGCCAGCAGCGGGACGGACGGCATGAACACTGAAGCTTTCTTT.

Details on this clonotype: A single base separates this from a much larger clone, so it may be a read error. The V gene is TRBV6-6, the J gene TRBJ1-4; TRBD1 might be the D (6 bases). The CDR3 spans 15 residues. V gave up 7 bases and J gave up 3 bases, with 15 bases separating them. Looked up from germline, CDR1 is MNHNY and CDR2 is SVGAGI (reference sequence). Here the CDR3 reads CASTSRGTPNEKLFF. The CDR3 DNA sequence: TGTGCCAGCACCTCAAGGGGGACGCCTAATGAAAAACTGTTTTTT.

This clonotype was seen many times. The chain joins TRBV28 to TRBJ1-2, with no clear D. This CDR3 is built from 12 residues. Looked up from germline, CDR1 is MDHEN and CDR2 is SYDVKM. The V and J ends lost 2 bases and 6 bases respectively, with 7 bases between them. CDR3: CASSLRANGYTF. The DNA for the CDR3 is TGTGCCAGCAGTTTAAGGGCTAATGGCTACACCTTC.

The CDR3 spells CASSNEESGLASRTQYF. DNA of the CDR3: TGTGCCAGCAGTAACGAAGAAAGCGGGCTAGCGTCGCGGACCCAGTACTTC. The chain carries TRBV7-9 and TRBJ2-5; TRBD2 is a possible D gene (6 bases). The germline V gene encodes CDR1 SEHNR and CDR2 FQNEAQ (reference sequence). The V gene lost 6 bases and the J gene lost 7 bases, with 27 bases spanning the gap. The CDR3 is 17 amino acids.

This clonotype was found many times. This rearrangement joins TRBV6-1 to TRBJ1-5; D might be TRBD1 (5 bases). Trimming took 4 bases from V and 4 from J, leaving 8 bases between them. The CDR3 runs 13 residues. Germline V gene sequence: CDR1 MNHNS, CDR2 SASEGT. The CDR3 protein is CASSGQTNQPQHF. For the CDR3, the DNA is TGTGCCAGCAGTGGACAGACTAATCAGCCCCAGCATTTT.

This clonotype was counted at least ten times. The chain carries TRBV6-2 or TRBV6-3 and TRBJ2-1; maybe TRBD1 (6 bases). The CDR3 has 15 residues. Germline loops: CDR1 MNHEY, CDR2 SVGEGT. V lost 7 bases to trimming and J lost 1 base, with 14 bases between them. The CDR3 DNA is TGTGCCAGCATCCACCCGAGGGGGTCCTACAATGAGCAGTTCTTC. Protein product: CASIHPRGSYNEQFF.

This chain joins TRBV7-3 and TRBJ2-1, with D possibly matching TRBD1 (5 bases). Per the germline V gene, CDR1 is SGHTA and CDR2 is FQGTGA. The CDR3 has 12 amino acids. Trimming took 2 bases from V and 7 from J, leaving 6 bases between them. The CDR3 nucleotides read TGTGCCAGCAGCTTACAGGGTAATGAGCAGTTCTTC. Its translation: CASSLQGNEQFF.

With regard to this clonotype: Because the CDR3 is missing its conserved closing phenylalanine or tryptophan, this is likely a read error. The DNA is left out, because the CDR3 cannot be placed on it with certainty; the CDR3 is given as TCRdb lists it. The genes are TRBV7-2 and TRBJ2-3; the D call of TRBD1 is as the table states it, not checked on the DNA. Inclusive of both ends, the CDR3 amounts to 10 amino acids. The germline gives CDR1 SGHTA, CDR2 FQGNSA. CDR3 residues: CASSQESQGI.